This T cell receptor beta chain derives from a study of CD8+ T cells in alopecia areata. RNA, once extracted, was reverse transcribed into cDNA for use as the sequencing template. The repertoire was sequenced with immunoSEQ multiplex PCR; TCRdb's copy has only in-frame clones and lacks some. The table includes around 200,000 clones, 58% detected once. Trimming cost V 4 bases and J 6 bases, with 18 bases left between them. The V gene's germline CDR1 is SGHDT and CDR2 YYEEEE. This CDR3 contains 15 residues. Sample treatment: oral pan-JAK inhibitor, 5-10 mg twice daily. The rearrangement uses TRBV5-6 and TRBJ2-3; a possible D gene is TRBD1 (5 bases). The sequence was collected from a human donor with alopecia areata. The sequencing here drew on CD8+ T cells sorted from blood, taken at week 24, from a patient treated with tofacitinib. Written as DNA, the CDR3 is TGTGCCAGCAGCCATGACAGACAAGGGGTTGATACGCAGTATTTT. It yields the protein CASSHDRQGVDTQYF.